What follows is one T cell receptor (beta chain) and its context. What it binds is not known. This sample was taken from a study of CXCR3-negative and CXCR3-positive naive CD8 T cells. Across the study: Sequencing gave roughly 130 million TRB reads overall, about 1.5 +/- 0.3 million per library.

The length of the CDR3 is 16 residues. Germline assignment: CDR1 SEHNR and CDR2 FQNEAQ (reference sequence). In preparing the TRB cDNA libraries, 5' RACE with UMI labels was used. TCRdb re-called the 5' RACE reads, yielding one record per CDR3 amino acid sequence without DNA. Here the sample table reports approximately 100,000 distinct CDR3 sequences. Study outcomes and limitations: Diversity in memory CD8+ cells fell much lower than the comparably high levels seen in both naive subsets. Naive cells with CXCR3 showed TRB CDR3s that were more hydrophobic than those in CXCR3-negative naive cells.

This sequence originates from a human donor in good health. Some clones in this sample may be carry-over from other donors' samples. The gene calls are TRBV7-9 and TRBJ2-1; TCRdb names TRBD1, which stays unverified in the absence of DNA. The sample consisted of naive CXCR3+ CD8+ T cells from blood. Indicated subset: CD45RO-CCR7+CD27+CD95- naive CD8+ T cells expressing CXCR3 (TNR3+). This chain's CDR3 is CASSLGAGSSYNEQFF.